This T cell receptor (beta chain) is from a study of shared clonotypes between healthy human individuals. This clone was counted a few times. Germline values: CDR1 SGHVS, CDR2 FQNEAQ. Trimming removed 5 bases at V and 4 bases at J, with 8 bases between. This CDR3 contains 13 residues. Sorted-subset replicate PCRs used approximately 180 ng of genomic DNA. This amount corresponded to about 30,000 T cell genomes. In the study's own analysis: ImmunoSEQ yielded junction-only sequences lacking quality scores, so filtering differed. Measured with immunoSEQ multiplex PCR; TCRdb has only the in-frame clones, and not every one. The DNA gave D and trimming, while V, J and clone size come from that table. Of approximately 82,000 clones listed, 60% to 80% were seen once; the top ten hold approximately 56%. There were no recent acute infections or vaccinations among the donors, who were healthy HIV-negative adults.

This TCR came from a man aged 25-45 years in good health. The J gene is TRBJ2-2, the V gene TRBV7-8; D not resolved. Sample: memory CD8+ T cells sorted from blood. Sample subset: CD45RO+ cells pooled with CCR7-negative TemRA cells. In DNA form, the CDR3 reads TGTGCCAGCAGCCCTGCTGCCACCGGGGAGCTGTTTTTT. Its protein product is CASSPAATGELFF.